These 8 T cell receptor beta chains originate from one sample sequenced in a study of shared clonotypes between healthy human individuals. Libraries were prepared by immunoSEQ multiplex PCR; TCRdb keeps only in-frame clonotypes and omits some of them. The sample lists a few hundred thousand clones; 60% to 70% were seen once. Sequenced material: memory CD4+ T cells sorted from blood. The sample's subset: CD45RA-negative fraction. The receptors derive from a man aged 25 to 40 in good health.

The chain is built from TRBV19 and TRBJ1-1; D not certain. Trimming shortened V by 2 bases and J by 8 bases, and 12 bases separated the two germline ends. The CDR3 has 13 amino acids. Germline lookup yields CDR1 LNHDA and CDR2 SQIVND (reference sequence). This chain's CDR3 is CASSIMGRREAFF. CDR3 nucleotide sequence: TGTGCCAGTAGTATAATGGGTCGGAGGGAAGCTTTCTTT.

The J gene is TRBJ1-1, the V gene TRBV28; possible D gene TRBD1, 5 bases. CDR3 size: 16 residues. The germline V gene has CDR1 MDHEN and CDR2 SYDVKM. Between the trimmed V and J ends, which lost 5 bases and 1 base, there was a span of 17 bases. CDR3 coding DNA: TGTGCCAGCAGTCCGCCTGGTGGGACGGCGAACACTGAAGCTTTCTTT. Amino acids: CASSPPGGTANTEAFF.

The chain employs TRBV19 and TRBJ2-1; 8 nucleotides align to TRBD2. CDR3 length: 15 amino acids. V lost 5 bases, J lost 8 bases, and 11 bases stayed unmatched. Germline CDR1 is LNHDA and CDR2 is SQIVND (reference sequence). CDR3 DNA: TGTGCCAGTAGTCGTCGGGAGGGGCGAGTGGATGAGCAGTTCTTC. Encoded protein: CASSRREGRVDEQFF.

The V gene is TRBV11-3, the J gene TRBJ2-1, with 13 bases that match TRBD2. V was pared by 3 bases and J by 3 bases, with 5 bases of the junction left unmatched. In germline, CDR1 is SGHNT, CDR2 YENEEA. CDR3 length: 17 amino acids. CDR3 sequence reads: CASSLRLAGGRYNEQFF. CDR3 DNA sequence: TGTGCCAGCAGCTTGCGACTAGCGGGAGGTCGCTACAATGAGCAGTTCTTC.

A note on this clone: A much larger clone differs by one base, so this may be a read error. Different DNA sequences within this sample yield the same CDR3. The rearrangement links TRBV5-5 to TRBJ2-7, with D perhaps TRBD1 or TRBD2 (6 bases each). There are 14 residues in the CDR3. The germline gives CDR1 SGHKS, CDR2 YYEKEE (reference sequence). V gave up 4 bases and J gave up 11 bases, with 22 bases separating them. The CDR3 DNA sequence: TGTGCCAGCAGCAATGACGGGGGCGCCGGAACGAAGTACTTC. It yields the protein CASSNDGGAGTKYF.

This chain joins TRBV7-9 and TRBJ1-4; D unresolved. Looked up from germline, CDR1 is SEHNR and CDR2 is FQNEAQ (reference sequence). V lost 1 base to trimming and J lost 3 bases, with 6 bases between them. This CDR3 contains 14 residues. The chain's CDR3 is CASSLGESNEKLFF. The CDR3 DNA follows: TGTGCCAGCAGCTTAGGGGAGTCTAATGAAAAACTGTTTTTT.

The chain is built from TRBV11-2 and TRBJ2-7; 7 bases fit TRBD2. The ends lost 0 bases at V and 2 bases at J; junction bases unmatched: 7. The length of the CDR3 is 16 residues. Per the germline V gene, CDR1 is SGHAT and CDR2 is FQNNGV. The CDR3 nucleotides read TGTGCCAGCAGCTTAGAGACCGGGACTATAACCTACGAGCAGTACTTC. Its translation is CASSLETGTITYEQYF.

The chain recombines TRBV19 with TRBJ1-2, with TRBD1 identical over 7 bases. J gave up 7 bases and V 4 bases, and 9 bases lay outside the gene matches. The CDR3 extends over 14 amino acids. Germline V lookup: CDR1 LNHDA, CDR2 SQIVND (reference sequence). CDR3: CASSTTGQFSGYTF. As DNA, the CDR3 is TGTGCCAGTAGTACCACGGGACAGTTCTCTGGCTACACCTTC.